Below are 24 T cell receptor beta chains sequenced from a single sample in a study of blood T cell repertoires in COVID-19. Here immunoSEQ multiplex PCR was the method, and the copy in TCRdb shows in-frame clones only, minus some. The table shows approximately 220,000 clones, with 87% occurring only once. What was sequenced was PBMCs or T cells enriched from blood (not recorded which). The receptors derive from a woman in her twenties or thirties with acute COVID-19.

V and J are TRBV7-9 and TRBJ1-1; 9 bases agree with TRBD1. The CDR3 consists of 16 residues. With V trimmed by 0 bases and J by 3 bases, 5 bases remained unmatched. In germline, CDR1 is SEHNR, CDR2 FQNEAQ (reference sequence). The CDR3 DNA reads TGTGCCAGCAGCTTAGCGGAGACAGGGGGAGACACTGAAGCTTTCTTT. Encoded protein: CASSLAETGGDTEAFF.

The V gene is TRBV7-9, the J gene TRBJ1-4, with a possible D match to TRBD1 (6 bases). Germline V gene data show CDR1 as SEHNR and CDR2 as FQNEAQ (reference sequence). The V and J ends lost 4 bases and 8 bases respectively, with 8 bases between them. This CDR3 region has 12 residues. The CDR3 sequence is CASSSQGEKLFF. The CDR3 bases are TGTGCCAGCAGCTCACAGGGAGAAAAACTGTTTTTT.

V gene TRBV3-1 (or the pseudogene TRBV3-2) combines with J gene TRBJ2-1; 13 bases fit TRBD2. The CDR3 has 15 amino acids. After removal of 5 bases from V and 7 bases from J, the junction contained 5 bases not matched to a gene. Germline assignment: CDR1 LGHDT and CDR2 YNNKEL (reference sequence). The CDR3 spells CASSFRTSGGNEQFF. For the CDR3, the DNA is TGTGCCAGCAGCTTCCGGACTAGCGGGGGTAATGAGCAGTTCTTC.

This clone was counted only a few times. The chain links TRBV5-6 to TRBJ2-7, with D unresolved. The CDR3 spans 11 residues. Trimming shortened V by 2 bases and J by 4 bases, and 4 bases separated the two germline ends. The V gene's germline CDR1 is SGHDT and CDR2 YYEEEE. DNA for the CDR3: TGTGCCAGCAGCTTCGGTTACGAGCAGTACTTC. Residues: CASSFGYEQYF. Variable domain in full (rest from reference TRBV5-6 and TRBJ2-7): DAGVTQSPTHLIKTRGQQVTLRCSPKSGHDTVSWYQQALGQGPQFIFQYYEEEERQRGNFPDRFSGHQFPNYSSELNVNALLLGDSALYLCASSFGYEQYFGPGTRLTVT.

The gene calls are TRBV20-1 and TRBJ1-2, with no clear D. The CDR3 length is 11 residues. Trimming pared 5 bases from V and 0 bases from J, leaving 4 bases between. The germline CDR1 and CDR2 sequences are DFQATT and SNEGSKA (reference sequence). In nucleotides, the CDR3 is TGCAGTGCTTTAGCTAACTATGGCTACACCTTC. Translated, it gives CSALANYGYTF.

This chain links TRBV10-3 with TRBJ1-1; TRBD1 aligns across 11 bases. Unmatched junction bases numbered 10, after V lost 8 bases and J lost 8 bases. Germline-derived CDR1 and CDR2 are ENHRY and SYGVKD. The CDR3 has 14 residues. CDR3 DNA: TGTGCCATCTGGGGGGGACAGGGGGTTTTCGAAGCTTTCTTT. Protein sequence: CAIWGGQGVFEAFF.

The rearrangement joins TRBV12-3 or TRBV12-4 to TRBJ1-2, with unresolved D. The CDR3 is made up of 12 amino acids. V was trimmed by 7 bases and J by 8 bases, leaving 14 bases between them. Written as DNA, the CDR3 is TGTGCCAGCAAGGCATCAGGCGGGGGCTACACCTTC. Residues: CASKASGGGYTF.

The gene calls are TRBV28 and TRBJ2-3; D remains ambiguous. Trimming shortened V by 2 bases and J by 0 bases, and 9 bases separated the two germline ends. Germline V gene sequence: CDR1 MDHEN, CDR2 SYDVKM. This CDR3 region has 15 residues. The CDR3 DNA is TGTGCCAGCAGTTTACCGATTACTAGCACAGATACGCAGTATTTT. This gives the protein CASSLPITSTDTQYF.

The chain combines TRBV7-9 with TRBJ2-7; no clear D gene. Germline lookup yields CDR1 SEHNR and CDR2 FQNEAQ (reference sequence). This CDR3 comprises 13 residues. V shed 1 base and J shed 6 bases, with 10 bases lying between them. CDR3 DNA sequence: TGTGCCAGCAGCTTAGTCATAAACGGCGAGCAGTACTTC. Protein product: CASSLVINGEQYF.

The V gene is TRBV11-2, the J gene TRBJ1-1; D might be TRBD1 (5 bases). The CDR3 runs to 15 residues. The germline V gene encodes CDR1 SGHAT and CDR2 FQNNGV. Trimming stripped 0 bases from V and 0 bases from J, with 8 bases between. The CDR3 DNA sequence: TGTGCCAGCAGCTTAGATCAGGGCTTGAACACTGAAGCTTTCTTT. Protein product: CASSLDQGLNTEAFF.

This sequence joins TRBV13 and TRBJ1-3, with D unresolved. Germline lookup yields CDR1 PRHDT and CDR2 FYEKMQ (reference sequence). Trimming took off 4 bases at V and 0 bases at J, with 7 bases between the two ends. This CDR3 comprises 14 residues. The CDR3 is CASSSGNSGNTIYF. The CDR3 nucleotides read TGTGCCAGCAGCTCCGGGAACTCTGGAAACACCATATATTTT.

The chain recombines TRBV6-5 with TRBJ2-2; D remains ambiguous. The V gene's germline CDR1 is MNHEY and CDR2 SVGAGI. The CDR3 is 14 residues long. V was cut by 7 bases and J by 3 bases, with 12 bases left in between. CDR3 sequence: CASTTPRDTGELFF. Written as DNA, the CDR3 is TGTGCCAGCACTACCCCCCGGGACACCGGGGAGCTGTTTTTT.

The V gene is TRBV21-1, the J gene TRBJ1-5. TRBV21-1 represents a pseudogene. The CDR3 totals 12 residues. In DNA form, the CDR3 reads TGTGCCAGCAGGGAGGGTTACCAGCCCCAGCATTTT. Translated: CASREGYQPQHF.

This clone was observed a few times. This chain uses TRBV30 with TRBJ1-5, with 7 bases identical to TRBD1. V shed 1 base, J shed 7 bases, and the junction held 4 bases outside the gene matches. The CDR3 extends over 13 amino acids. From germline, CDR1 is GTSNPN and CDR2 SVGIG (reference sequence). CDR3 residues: CAWSATGRQPQHF. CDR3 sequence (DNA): TGTGCCTGGAGTGCGACAGGGAGACAGCCCCAGCATTTT.

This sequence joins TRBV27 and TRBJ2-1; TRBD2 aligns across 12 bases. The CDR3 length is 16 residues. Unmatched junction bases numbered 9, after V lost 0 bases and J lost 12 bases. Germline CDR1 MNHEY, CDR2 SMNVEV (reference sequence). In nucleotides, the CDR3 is TGTGCCAGCAGTTTATCGCGGCTAGCGGGGGGGCCGGGGCAGTTCTTC. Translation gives CASSLSRLAGGPGQFF.

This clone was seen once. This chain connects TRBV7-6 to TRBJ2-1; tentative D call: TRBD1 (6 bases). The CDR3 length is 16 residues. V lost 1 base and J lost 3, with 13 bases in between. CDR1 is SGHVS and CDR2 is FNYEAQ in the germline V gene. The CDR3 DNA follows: TGTGCCAGCAGCTTAGTATACAGGGCAGACTACAATGAGCAGTTCTTC. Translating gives CASSLVYRADYNEQFF. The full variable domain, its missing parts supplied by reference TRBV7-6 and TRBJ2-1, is GAGVSQSPRYKVTKRGQDVALRCDPISGHVSLYWYRQALGQGPEFLTYFNYEAQQDKSGLPNDRFSAERPEGSISTLTIQRTEQRDSAMYRCASSLVYRADYNEQFFGPGTRLTVL.

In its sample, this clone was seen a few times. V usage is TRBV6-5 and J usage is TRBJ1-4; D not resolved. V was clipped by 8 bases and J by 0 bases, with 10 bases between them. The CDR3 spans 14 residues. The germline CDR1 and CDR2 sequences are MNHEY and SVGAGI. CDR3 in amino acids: CASGGSATNEKLFF. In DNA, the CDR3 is TGTGCCAGCGGAGGGAGTGCAACTAATGAAAAACTGTTTTTT.

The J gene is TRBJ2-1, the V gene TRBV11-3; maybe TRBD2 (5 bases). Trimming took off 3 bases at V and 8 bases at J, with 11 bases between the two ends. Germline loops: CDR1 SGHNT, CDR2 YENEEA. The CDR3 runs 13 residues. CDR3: CASSLTVGDEQFF. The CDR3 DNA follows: TGTGCCAGCAGCTTGACCGTCGGGGATGAGCAGTTCTTC.

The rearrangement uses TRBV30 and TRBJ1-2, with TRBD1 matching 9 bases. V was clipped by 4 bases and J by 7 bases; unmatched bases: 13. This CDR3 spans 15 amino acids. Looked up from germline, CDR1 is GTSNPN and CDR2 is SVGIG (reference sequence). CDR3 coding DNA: TGTGCCTGGAATAGGGACAGGGCTTATATTGGTGGCTACACCTTC. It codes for CAWNRDRAYIGGYTF.

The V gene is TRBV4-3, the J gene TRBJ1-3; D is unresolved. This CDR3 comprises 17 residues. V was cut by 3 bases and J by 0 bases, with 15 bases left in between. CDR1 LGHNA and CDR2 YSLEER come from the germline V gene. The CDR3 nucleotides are TGCGCCAGCAGCCATGAAGATCGCAGTCACTCTGGAAACACCATATATTTT. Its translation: CASSHEDRSHSGNTIYF.

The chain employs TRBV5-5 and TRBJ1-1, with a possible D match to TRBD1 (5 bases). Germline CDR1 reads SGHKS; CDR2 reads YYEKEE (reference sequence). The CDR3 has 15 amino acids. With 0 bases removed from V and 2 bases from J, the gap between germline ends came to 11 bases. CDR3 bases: TGTGCCAGCAGCTTGGAAGCAGGGTTCAACACTGAAGCTTTCTTT. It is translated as CASSLEAGFNTEAFF.

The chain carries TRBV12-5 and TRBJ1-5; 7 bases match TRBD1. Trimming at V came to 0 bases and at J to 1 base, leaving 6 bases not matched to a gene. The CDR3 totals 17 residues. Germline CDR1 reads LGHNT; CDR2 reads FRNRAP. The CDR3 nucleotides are TGTGCTAGTGGTTTGGTACGTTTGGGACAGAGCAATCAGCCCCAGCATTTT. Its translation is CASGLVRLGQSNQPQHF.

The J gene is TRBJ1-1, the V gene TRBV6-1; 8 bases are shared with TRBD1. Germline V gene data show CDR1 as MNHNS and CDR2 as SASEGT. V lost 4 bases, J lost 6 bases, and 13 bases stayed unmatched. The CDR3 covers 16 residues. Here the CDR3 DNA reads TGTGCCAGCAGTGGCCGGACAGGGAATCTTAAAGCTGAAGCTTTCTTT. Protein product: CASSGRTGNLKAEAFF.

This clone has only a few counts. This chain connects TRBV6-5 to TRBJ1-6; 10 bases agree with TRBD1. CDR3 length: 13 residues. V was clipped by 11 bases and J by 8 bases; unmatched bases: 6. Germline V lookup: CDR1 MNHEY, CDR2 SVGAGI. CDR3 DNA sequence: TGTGCCGGGTCCGGGACAGGGGATTCACCCCTCCACTTT. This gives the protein CAGSGTGDSPLHF.